Below are 7 T cell receptor beta chains sequenced from a single sample in a study of cytomegalovirus exposure and HLA in healthy donors. Primers: 60 Vbeta forward and 13 Jbeta reverse. TCRdb's copy holds only in-frame clones and misses some; the assay was immunoSEQ multiplex PCR. The repertoire has 200,000 or so clones, roughly 77% of them found once; the top ten carry about 0.36%. The sequenced material came from PBMCs. The receptors originated from a male donor in good health and CMV-seropositive.

The V gene is TRBV30, the J gene TRBJ1-5, with D tentatively TRBD1 (6 bases). Trimming removed 4 bases from V and 4 bases from J, with 8 bases in between. CDR3 size: 12 residues. CDR1 is GTSNPN and CDR2 is SVGIG in the germline V gene (reference sequence). CDR3: CAWTTGNQPQHF. The DNA of the CDR3 is TGTGCCTGGACTACAGGGAATCAGCCCCAGCATTTT.

The V call is TRBV11-3, the J call TRBJ2-1; 7 bases line up with TRBD1. Germline loops: CDR1 SGHNT, CDR2 YENEEA. The CDR3 has 15 amino acids. The J segment lost 0 bases and the V segment lost 4 bases, leaving 3 bases of the junction unmatched. CDR3 nucleotides: TGTGCCAGCAGCTCCGGGACAGCCTCCTACAATGAGCAGTTCTTC. It translates to CASSSGTASYNEQFF.

The chain employs TRBV30 and TRBJ1-6, with a weak D call TRBD1 (6 bases). The CDR3 extends over 14 amino acids. CDR1 and CDR2 from the germline V gene are GTSNPN and SVGIG (reference sequence). V lost 0 bases to trimming and J lost 6 bases, with 9 bases between them. In DNA, the CDR3 is TGTGCCTGGAGTGTAGGACAGCCTAATTCACCCCTCCACTTT. It is translated as CAWSVGQPNSPLHF.

The gene calls are TRBV5-4 and TRBJ1-2; maybe TRBD1 (5 bases). Trimming cost V 4 bases and J 3 bases, with 16 bases left between them. The CDR3 is 15 amino acids. Germline loops: CDR1 SGHNT, CDR2 YYREEE (reference sequence). The CDR3 DNA sequence: TGTGCCAGCAGCCTGAAGCCGGGGGGGGACTATGGCTACACCTTC. As protein: CASSLKPGGDYGYTF. Drawing the rest from reference TRBV5-4 and TRBJ1-2, the complete variable domain is ETGVTQSPTHLIKTRGQQVTLRCSSQSGHNTVSWYQQALGQGPQFIFQYYREEENGRGNFPPRFSGLQFPNYSSELNVNALELDDSALYLCASSLKPGGDYGYTFGSGTRLTVV.

V and J are TRBV27 and TRBJ2-1; 11 nucleotides match TRBD2. Germline CDR1 is MNHEY and CDR2 is SMNVEV (reference sequence). CDR3 length: 17 residues. V dropped 4 bases and J dropped 3; count of bases not matched to a gene: 8. The CDR3 region has the DNA TGTGCCAGCAGTTCCAACCCGGGACTAGCGGTCTACAATGAGCAGTTCTTC. It specifies CASSSNPGLAVYNEQFF.

Written as DNA, the CDR3 is TGTGCCAGCAACCGACAGGGGCGATATCAGCCCCAGCATTTT. This translates into CASNRQGRYQPQHF. The chain joins TRBV28 to TRBJ1-5, with TRBD1 identical over 8 bases. Per the germline V gene, CDR1 is MDHEN and CDR2 is SYDVKM. The CDR3 is made up of 14 amino acids. J was trimmed by 5 bases and V by 7 bases; bases with no gene match: 7. The complete variable domain, with remaining parts taken from reference TRBV28 and TRBJ1-5, reads DVKVTQSSRYLVKRTGEKVFLECVQDMDHENMFWYRQDPGLGLRLIYFSYDVKMKEKGDIPEGYSVSREKKERFSLILESASTNQTSMYLCASNRQGRYQPQHFGDGTRLSIL.

CDR3 nucleotide sequence: TGTGCCAGCACAAGAGACAGGGGCTCCTACAATGAGCAGTTCTTC. Translated: CASTRDRGSYNEQFF. The rearrangement joins TRBV25-1 to TRBJ2-1; 8 bases align to TRBD1. The CDR3 loop spans 15 amino acids. V lost 7 bases and J lost 0; bases outside the gene matches: 5. CDR1 and CDR2 from the germline V gene are MGHDK and SYGVNS.